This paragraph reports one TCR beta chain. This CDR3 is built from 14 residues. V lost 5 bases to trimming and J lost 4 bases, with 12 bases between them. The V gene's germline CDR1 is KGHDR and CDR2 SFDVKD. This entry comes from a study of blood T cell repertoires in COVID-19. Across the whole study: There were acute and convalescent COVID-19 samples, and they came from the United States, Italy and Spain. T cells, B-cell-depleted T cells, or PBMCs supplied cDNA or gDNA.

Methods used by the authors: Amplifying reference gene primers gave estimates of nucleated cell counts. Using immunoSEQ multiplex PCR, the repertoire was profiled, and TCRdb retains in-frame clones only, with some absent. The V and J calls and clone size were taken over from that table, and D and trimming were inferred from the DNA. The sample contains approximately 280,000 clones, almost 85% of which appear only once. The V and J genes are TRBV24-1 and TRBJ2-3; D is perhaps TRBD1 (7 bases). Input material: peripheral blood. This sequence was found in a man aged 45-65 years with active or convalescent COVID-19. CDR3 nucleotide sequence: TGTGCCACCAGTGTCTCCAGGGGGGCAGATACGCAGTATTTT. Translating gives CATSVSRGADTQYF.